Listed below are T cell receptor beta chains from one sample, sequenced in a study of T cells in Graves' hyperthyroidism and ophthalmopathy. TCRdb independently ran MiXCR on the multiplex PCR reads; one entry per CDR3 protein. The sample lists fewer than 450,000 distinct CDR3 sequences, 11% to 15% occurring once. Specimen: blood. The receptors were sampled from a man aged 45 to 65 with Graves' ophthalmopathy. CDR3s include the opening cysteine and the closing phenylalanine or tryptophan. Fields, in order: V gene, clone size, D gene, J gene, CDR3 protein, CDR3 DNA. The D gene is left open where the match is weak. Clone size is not always given. Where it is, it says once, few, many or a class for expanded clones.

V gene: TRBV20-1; clone size: few; D gene: .; J gene: TRBJ2-7; CDR3 protein: CSAPGPNSYEQYF; CDR3 DNA: TGCAGTGCGCCGGGACCGAACTCCTACGAGCAGTACTTC
V gene: TRBV2; clone size: many; D gene: .; J gene: TRBJ2-1; CDR3 protein: CASSVRTVNEQFF; CDR3 DNA: TGTGCCAGCAGTGTTCGGACGGTCAATGAGCAGTTCTTC
V gene: TRBV7-8; clone size: many; D gene: TRBD2; J gene: TRBJ2-1; CDR3 protein: CASSGMSTSVEQFF; CDR3 DNA: TGTGCCAGCAGCGGAATGTCGACTAGCGTTGAGCAGTTCTTC
V gene: TRBV11-2; clone size: many; D gene: TRBD1; J gene: TRBJ1-6; CDR3 protein: CASSLRQGNSPLHF; CDR3 DNA: TGTGCCAGCAGCTTAAGACAGGGGAATTCACCCCTCCACTTT
V gene: TRBV6-1; clone size: many; D gene: TRBD2; J gene: TRBJ2-3; CDR3 protein: CASSHLAGTQTSTDTQYF; CDR3 DNA: TGTGCCAGCAGCCATCTAGCGGGGACACAAACTAGCACAGATACGCAGTATTTT
V gene: TRBV28; clone size: many; D gene: TRBD1; J gene: TRBJ1-5; CDR3 protein: CASSEGTVNQPQHF; CDR3 DNA: TGTGCCAGCAGCGAAGGGACAGTCAATCAGCCCCAGCATTTT
V gene: TRBV19; clone size: few; D gene: .; J gene: TRBJ1-1; CDR3 protein: CASSEQAKSSEAFF; CDR3 DNA: TGTGCCAGTTCGGAGCAGGCAAAAAGTAGTGAAGCTTTCTTT
V gene: TRBV18; clone size: many; D gene: .; J gene: TRBJ2-5; CDR3 protein: CASSPPGQETQYF; CDR3 DNA: TGTGCCAGCTCACCACCGGGGCAAGAGACCCAGTACTTC
V gene: TRBV6-2/TRBV6-3; clone size: many; D gene: .; J gene: TRBJ2-1; CDR3 protein: CASNYGGDRPNEQFF; CDR3 DNA: TGTGCCAGCAATTACGGGGGCGACCGCCCGAATGAGCAGTTCTTC
V gene: TRBV13; clone size: many; D gene: .; J gene: TRBJ2-7; CDR3 protein: CASSSRGLGNEQYF; CDR3 DNA: TGTGCCAGCAGCTCCAGGGGTTTAGGTAACGAGCAGTACTTC
V gene: TRBV12-3/TRBV12-4; clone size: .; D gene: .; J gene: TRBJ2-7; CDR3 protein: CASSFGHSSYEQYF; CDR3 DNA: TGTGCCAGCAGTTTCGGACATAGCTCCTACGAGCAGTACTTC
V gene: TRBV10-3; clone size: .; D gene: .; J gene: TRBJ2-6; CDR3 protein: CAISSGPLTSGANVLTF; CDR3 DNA: TGTGCCATCAGCTCCGGACCGCTAACCTCTGGGGCCAACGTCCTGACTTTC
V gene: TRBV20-1; clone size: many; D gene: .; J gene: TRBJ1-5; CDR3 protein: CSARDFRRDSNQPQHF; CDR3 DNA: TGCAGTGCTAGAGATTTCAGACGGGATAGCAATCAGCCCCAGCATTTT
V gene: TRBV6-1; clone size: few; D gene: .; J gene: TRBJ2-3; CDR3 protein: CASSYSEGTQYF; CDR3 DNA: TGTGCCAGCAGTTACAGCGAGGGTACGCAGTATTTT
V gene: TRBV6-1; clone size: .; D gene: .; J gene: TRBJ2-3; CDR3 protein: CASSEGPSIASDTQYF; CDR3 DNA: TGTGCCAGCAGTGAAGGGCCCTCCATAGCCAGCGATACGCAGTATTTT
V gene: TRBV6-1; clone size: many; D gene: .; J gene: TRBJ2-3; CDR3 protein: CASSTGTSTDTQYF; CDR3 DNA: TGTGCCAGCAGCACAGGGACTAGCACAGATACGCAGTATTTT
V gene: TRBV20-1; clone size: .; D gene: .; J gene: TRBJ2-2; CDR3 protein: CSARDPRDIGPGELFF; CDR3 DNA: TGCAGTGCTAGAGATCCAAGGGACATTGGGCCCGGGGAGCTGTTTTTT
V gene: TRBV3-1; clone size: many; D gene: TRBD1; J gene: TRBJ2-5; CDR3 protein: CASSQQGAETQYF; CDR3 DNA: TGTGCCAGCAGCCAACAGGGGGCGGAGACCCAGTACTTC
V gene: TRBV3-1; clone size: few; D gene: TRBD2; J gene: TRBJ2-7; CDR3 protein: CASSQGAGAGEQYF; CDR3 DNA: TGTGCCAGCAGCCAAGGAGCGGGAGCTGGCGAGCAGTACTTC
V gene: TRBV6-2/TRBV6-3; clone size: few; D gene: .; J gene: TRBJ1-2; CDR3 protein: CASRQGAVYYGYTF; CDR3 DNA: TGTGCCAGCAGACAAGGGGCGGTTTACTATGGCTACACCTTC
V gene: TRBV19; clone size: few; D gene: .; J gene: TRBJ1-1; CDR3 protein: CASSPPRQVHTEAFF; CDR3 DNA: TGTGCCAGTAGTCCGCCAAGACAGGTCCACACTGAAGCTTTCTTT
V gene: TRBV12-3/TRBV12-4; clone size: many; D gene: .; J gene: TRBJ2-1; CDR3 protein: CASRTGTANEQFF; CDR3 DNA: TGTGCCAGCAGGACCGGGACGGCCAATGAGCAGTTCTTC
V gene: TRBV24-1; clone size: many; D gene: .; J gene: TRBJ1-1; CDR3 protein: CATSDPGVSKTFF; CDR3 DNA: TGTGCCACCAGTGACCCGGGTGTGTCGAAAACTTTCTTT
V gene: TRBV5-1; clone size: many; D gene: .; J gene: TRBJ1-1; CDR3 protein: CASSLTAESTEAFF; CDR3 DNA: TGCGCCAGCAGCTTGACGGCCGAATCTACTGAAGCTTTCTTT
V gene: TRBV20-1; clone size: many; D gene: TRBD2; J gene: TRBJ2-7; CDR3 protein: CSASGLAGAPPYEQYF; CDR3 DNA: TGCAGTGCTTCCGGACTAGCGGGAGCCCCCCCCTACGAGCAGTACTTC
V gene: TRBV3-1; clone size: many; D gene: TRBD2; J gene: TRBJ2-2; CDR3 protein: CASSLLTSGLTGELFF; CDR3 DNA: TGTGCCAGCAGCCTGCTTACTAGCGGACTCACCGGGGAGCTGTTTTTT
V gene: TRBV7-9; clone size: .; D gene: .; J gene: TRBJ2-1; CDR3 protein: CASSRWTGSSYNEQFF; CDR3 DNA: TGTGCCAGCAGCCGATGGACGGGAAGCTCCTACAATGAGCAGTTCTTC
V gene: TRBV7-2; clone size: many; D gene: TRBD1; J gene: TRBJ1-1; CDR3 protein: CASSPKDRANTEAFF; CDR3 DNA: TGTGCCAGCAGCCCCAAAGACAGGGCGAACACTGAAGCTTTCTTT
V gene: TRBV18; clone size: many; D gene: .; J gene: TRBJ2-7; CDR3 protein: CASSPPTAYEQYF; CDR3 DNA: TGTGCCAGCTCACCACCTACTGCCTACGAGCAGTACTTC
V gene: TRBV20-1; clone size: few; D gene: TRBD2; J gene: TRBJ2-3; CDR3 protein: CSARDLGAGADTQYF; CDR3 DNA: TGCAGTGCTAGAGATCTGGGAGCGGGAGCAGATACGCAGTATTTT
V gene: TRBV28; clone size: many; D gene: .; J gene: TRBJ2-5; CDR3 protein: CASNRLAFETQYF; CDR3 DNA: TGTGCCAGCAATCGATTAGCGTTCGAGACCCAGTACTTC
V gene: TRBV18; clone size: few; D gene: .; J gene: TRBJ1-3; CDR3 protein: CASSPPSLAGTIYF; CDR3 DNA: TGTGCCAGCTCCCCGCCGTCCCTGGCCGGCACCATATATTTT
V gene: TRBV27; clone size: few; D gene: TRBD1; J gene: TRBJ2-5; CDR3 protein: CASSKQGASETQYF; CDR3 DNA: TGTGCCAGCAGCAAACAGGGGGCATCGGAGACCCAGTACTTC
V gene: TRBV7-6; clone size: many; D gene: .; J gene: TRBJ2-5; CDR3 protein: CASSFSLAQETQYF; CDR3 DNA: TGTGCCAGCAGCTTTTCCCTAGCGCAAGAGACCCAGTACTTC
V gene: TRBV29-1; clone size: .; D gene: TRBD1; J gene: TRBJ2-5; CDR3 protein: CSVGRGPETQYF; CDR3 DNA: TGCAGCGTTGGCAGGGGGCCGGAGACCCAGTACTTC
V gene: TRBV12-3/TRBV12-4; clone size: many; D gene: .; J gene: TRBJ1-2; CDR3 protein: CASSLGQEQYGYTF; CDR3 DNA: TGTGCCAGCAGTTTAGGGCAGGAGCAATATGGCTACACCTTC
V gene: TRBV9; clone size: few; D gene: TRBD2; J gene: TRBJ2-2; CDR3 protein: CASSVGGGGTGELFF; CDR3 DNA: TGTGCCAGCAGCGTTGGCGGGGGTGGGACCGGGGAGCTGTTTTTT
V gene: TRBV7-9; clone size: .; D gene: .; J gene: TRBJ2-1; CDR3 protein: CASKLPGLYNGQFF; CDR3 DNA: TGTGCCAGCAAACTCCCGGGACTTTACAATGGGCAGTTCTTC
V gene: TRBV20-1; clone size: many; D gene: TRBD1; J gene: TRBJ1-2; CDR3 protein: CSARQGPGYTF; CDR3 DNA: TGCAGTGCGAGACAGGGGCCTGGCTACACCTTC
V gene: TRBV18; clone size: few; D gene: .; J gene: TRBJ2-5; CDR3 protein: CASSPNLGLGPDQETQYF; CDR3 DNA: TGTGCCAGCTCACCAAATCTAGGCCTCGGCCCCGACCAAGAGACCCAGTACTTC
V gene: TRBV7-2; clone size: many; D gene: .; J gene: TRBJ2-3; CDR3 protein: CASSLDGAGQAQYF; CDR3 DNA: TGTGCCAGCAGCTTAGATGGTGCAGGGCAGGCGCAGTATTTT
V gene: TRBV5-5; clone size: many; D gene: .; J gene: TRBJ2-3; CDR3 protein: CASSIDPITTDTQYF; CDR3 DNA: TGTGCCAGCAGCATTGACCCGATTACCACAGATACGCAGTATTTT
V gene: TRBV24-1; clone size: few; D gene: TRBD1; J gene: TRBJ2-7; CDR3 protein: CATSDIGTAYEQYF; CDR3 DNA: TGTGCCACCAGTGATATCGGGACAGCCTACGAGCAGTACTTC
V gene: TRBV20-1; clone size: many; D gene: .; J gene: TRBJ1-1; CDR3 protein: CSARDRGGRTEAFF; CDR3 DNA: TGCAGTGCTAGAGACCGTGGGGGTAGGACTGAAGCTTTCTTT
V gene: TRBV15; clone size: few; D gene: .; J gene: TRBJ2-7; CDR3 protein: CATSRGQAEQYF; CDR3 DNA: TGTGCCACCAGCAGGGGACAAGCCGAGCAATACTTC
V gene: TRBV20-1; clone size: few; D gene: TRBD2; J gene: TRBJ2-1; CDR3 protein: CSVTSGRAPYNEQFF; CDR3 DNA: TGCAGTGTGACTAGCGGGAGGGCCCCATACAATGAGCAGTTCTTC
V gene: TRBV18; clone size: many; D gene: TRBD1; J gene: TRBJ2-2; CDR3 protein: CASSTGANGELFF; CDR3 DNA: TGTGCCAGCTCGACAGGGGCCAACGGGGAGCTGTTTTTT
V gene: TRBV6-1; clone size: many; D gene: .; J gene: TRBJ2-5; CDR3 protein: CASSEGLPRPGETQYF; CDR3 DNA: TGTGCCAGCAGTGAAGGACTTCCCCGACCCGGGGAGACCCAGTACTTC
V gene: TRBV7-8; clone size: many; D gene: .; J gene: TRBJ2-3; CDR3 protein: CASSPRASTDTQYF; CDR3 DNA: TGTGCCAGCAGCCCCAGGGCTAGCACAGATACGCAGTATTTT
V gene: TRBV3-1; clone size: few; D gene: TRBD1; J gene: TRBJ2-5; CDR3 protein: CASSQGQGARLRGETQYF; CDR3 DNA: TGTGCCAGCAGCCAAGGACAGGGGGCGAGATTGAGGGGAGAGACCCAGTACTTC
V gene: TRBV2; clone size: many; D gene: .; J gene: TRBJ1-1; CDR3 protein: CASRLDTEAFF; CDR3 DNA: TGTGCCAGCAGATTGGACACTGAAGCTTTCTTT
V gene: TRBV20-1; clone size: .; D gene: .; J gene: TRBJ2-7; CDR3 protein: CSARGLSGSYEQYF; CDR3 DNA: TGCAGTGCTAGAGGTCTTAGCGGCTCCTACGAGCAGTACTTC
V gene: TRBV12-3/TRBV12-4; clone size: many; D gene: .; J gene: TRBJ2-7; CDR3 protein: CASTRSGQFYEQYF; CDR3 DNA: TGTGCCAGCACACGGTCGGGTCAATTCTACGAGCAGTACTTC
V gene: TRBV13; clone size: many; D gene: .; J gene: TRBJ2-3; CDR3 protein: CASSLARTDTQYF; CDR3 DNA: TGTGCCAGCAGCTTAGCCCGCACAGATACGCAGTATTTT